What follows are 25 T cell receptor beta chains derived from one specimen sequenced in a study of beta chain features in type 1 diabetes (dated by TCRdb to the late 2010s). The library relied on the immunoSEQ multiplex PCR assay. All of the isolated RNA was reverse transcribed with the High Capacity cDNA Reverse Transcription Kit, so expressed TCRB transcripts were sequenced. Entries here come from immuneACCESS through TCRdb and include only in-frame sequences with V and J called. Some clones fail to appear in such tables; in the studies checked, an unresolved V gene covers under half of the shortfall, and the cause of the remainder is unknown. The sample table contains under 200,000 clones; only one count was recorded for 6.5% to 10% of them. The ten largest account for approximately 0.54% of the sample. The investigation overall reported the following: A moderate but significant shortening of TCRB CDR3 length was observed in type 1 diabetes patients in all four CD4+ subsets.

Their cognate antigens are unknown. Source material: central memory CD4+ T cells from blood. The receptors were sampled from a woman aged 18-30 years with type 1 diabetes.

This clone was counted only a few times. This chain links TRBV5-1 with TRBJ1-1; D possibly corresponds to TRBD1 (5 bases). CDR1 is SGHRS and CDR2 is YFSETQ in the germline V gene. There are 14 residues in the CDR3. V lost 4 bases to trimming and J lost 5 bases, with 15 bases between them. CDR3: CASSRGGAGTEAFF. CDR3 bases: TGCGCCAGCAGCCGCGGAGGGGCCGGGACTGAAGCTTTCTTT.

The chain employs TRBV14 and TRBJ1-6, with a weak D call TRBD1 (5 bases). The V gene's germline CDR1 is SGHDN and CDR2 FVKESK. This CDR3 spans 16 amino acids. V shed 3 bases and J shed 7 bases, with 16 bases lying between them. Written as DNA, the CDR3 is TGTGCCAGCAGCCAGAATCGGGGGACCCTAAATTCACCCCTCCACTTT. Amino acid sequence: CASSQNRGTLNSPLHF.

Written as DNA, the CDR3 is TGTGCCAGCAGCCAACGGTCCCAGGGCCCAGCAGGCAAACTGTTTTTT. Amino acid sequence: CASSQRSQGPAGKLFF. The chain is built from TRBV7-9 and TRBJ1-4, with D tentatively TRBD1 (5 bases). With 5 bases removed from V and 11 bases from J, the gap between germline ends came to 24 bases. CDR3 length: 16 amino acids. Germline values: CDR1 SEHNR, CDR2 FQNEAQ (reference sequence). Based on the CDR3 plus reference TRBV7-9 and TRBJ1-4, the full variable domain is DTGVSQNPRHKITKRGQNVTFRCDPISEHNRLYWYRQTLGQGPEFLTYFQNEAQLEKSRLLSDRFSAERPKGSFSTLEIQRTEQGDSAMYLCASSQRSQGPAGKLFFGSGTQLSVL.

This rearrangement joins TRBV7-3 to TRBJ1-1; TRBD1 aligns across 9 bases. The CDR3 loop spans 14 amino acids. The V gene end was trimmed by 6 bases and the J gene end by 1 base; junction bases not matched to a gene: 3. Germline V gives CDR1 SGHTA, CDR2 FQGTGA. CDR3 residues: CASSSQGANTEAFF. The CDR3 nucleotides read TGTGCCAGCAGTTCACAGGGGGCGAACACTGAAGCTTTCTTT.

With respect to this clone: Other DNA variants within this sample encode the same CDR3. The rearrangement joins TRBV20-1 to TRBJ2-1; TRBD1 is a possible D gene (5 bases). This CDR3 is built from 11 residues. With 7 bases removed from V and 3 bases from J, the gap between germline ends came to 7 bases. Germline-derived CDR1 and CDR2 are DFQATT and SNEGSKA (reference sequence). CDR3 coding DNA: TGCAGTGTGCAGGGCTACAATGAGCAGTTCTTC. Its protein is CSVQGYNEQFF.

CDR3 protein: CSAPQNYEQYF. The CDR3 DNA reads TGCAGTGCCCCCCAAAACTACGAGCAGTACTTC. The J gene is TRBJ2-7, the V gene TRBV20-1, with D unresolved. Looked up from germline, CDR1 is DFQATT and CDR2 is SNEGSKA (reference sequence). CDR3 length: 11 amino acids. V lost 6 bases, J lost 3 bases, and 9 bases lay in between.

The V and J genes are TRBV5-1 and TRBJ2-2; the match to TRBD2 covers 9 bases. Germline-derived CDR1 and CDR2 are SGHRS and YFSETQ. V gave up 4 bases and J gave up 0 bases; unmatched junction bases: 4. This CDR3 contains 16 residues. The CDR3 sequence is CASSPLAGTNTGELFF. In DNA, the CDR3 is TGCGCCAGCAGCCCCCTAGCGGGGACGAACACCGGGGAGCTGTTTTTT. Based on the CDR3 plus reference TRBV5-1 and TRBJ2-2, the full variable domain is KAGVTQTPRYLIKTRGQQVTLSCSPISGHRSVSWYQQTPGQGLQFLFEYFSETQRNKGNFPGRFSGRQFSNSRSEMNVSTLELGDSALYLCASSPLAGTNTGELFFGEGSRLTVL.

This chain connects TRBV4-2 to TRBJ2-7; 12 bases fit TRBD2. This CDR3 has 14 residues. V shed 5 bases and J 5 bases; nucleotides not matched to a gene: 4. Germline V CDR1 and CDR2: LGHNA, YNFKEQ. CDR3 sequence: CASSASGRVDEQYF. For the CDR3, the DNA is TGTGCCAGCAGCGCTAGCGGGAGGGTGGACGAGCAGTACTTC.

This sequence joins TRBV14 and TRBJ2-2, with 11 bases that match TRBD2. Germline CDR1 reads SGHDN; CDR2 reads FVKESK. The trim removed 3 bases at V and 2 bases at J, leaving 8 bases unmatched. The length of the CDR3 is 18 residues. CDR3 residues: CASSQKLLAGANTGELFF. CDR3 DNA: TGTGCCAGCAGCCAGAAACTACTAGCGGGAGCAAACACCGGGGAGCTGTTTTTT. Full variable domain (rest looked up from reference TRBV14 and TRBJ2-2): EAGVTQFPSHSVIEKGQTVTLRCDPISGHDNLYWYRRVMGKEIKFLLHFVKESKQDESGMPNNRFLAERTGGTYSTLKVQPAELEDSGVYFCASSQKLLAGANTGELFFGEGSRLTVL.

This clone was found a few times. The rearrangement uses TRBV5-1 and TRBJ2-7; D is unclear. V gave up 0 bases and J gave up 3 bases, with 10 bases separating them. CDR3 size: 14 residues. From germline, CDR1 is SGHRS and CDR2 YFSETQ. CDR3 DNA sequence: TGCGCCAGCAGCTTGGATGACACTTTCTACGAGCAGTACTTC. Translating it yields CASSLDDTFYEQYF.

The table lists this clone with a few counts. The rearrangement joins TRBV6-6 to TRBJ2-7; 11 nucleotides align to TRBD1. CDR3 size: 16 residues. CDR1 is MNHNY, CDR2 SVGAGI, per germline (reference sequence). J was trimmed by 3 bases and V by 0 bases; bases with no gene match: 4. CDR3 sequence: CASSYSAGTGGYEQYF. In nucleotides, the CDR3 is TGTGCCAGCAGTTACTCAGCCGGGACAGGGGGCTACGAGCAGTACTTC.

This clone was found a few times. The chain links TRBV7-2 to TRBJ2-7; 10 bases fit TRBD2. The CDR3 totals 15 residues. The germline CDR1 and CDR2 sequences are SGHTA and FQGNSA. The V gene end was trimmed by 5 bases and the J gene end by 3 bases; junction bases not matched to a gene: 7. Here the CDR3 DNA reads TGTGCCAGCAGCACTCCCCGGACTAGCGGCTACGAGCAGTACTTC. Translation: CASSTPRTSGYEQYF.

This clone was seen a handful of times. This chain uses TRBV28 with TRBJ2-7; the match to TRBD1 covers 9 bases. The junction had 9 bases not matched to a gene; V was cut back by 3 bases and J by 6 bases. This CDR3 has 15 amino acids. From germline, CDR1 is MDHEN and CDR2 SYDVKM. The CDR3 coding sequence is TGTGCCAGCAGTTTTCCCGGGACAGGGTCGCTCGAGCAGTACTTC. Translating gives CASSFPGTGSLEQYF.

In its sample, this clone was seen a few times. The V and J genes are TRBV6-6 and TRBJ2-5; tentatively, D is TRBD2 (6 bases). Trimming took 6 bases from V and 7 from J, leaving 15 bases between them. CDR1 and CDR2 from the germline V gene are MNHNY and SVGAGI (reference sequence). The CDR3 runs 13 residues. In DNA form, the CDR3 reads TGTGCCAGCAGGGCGGAGGGGCGTGGGACCCAGTACTTC. Its translation: CASRAEGRGTQYF.

This chain links TRBV28 with TRBJ1-2; 12 bases map to TRBD1. From germline, CDR1 is MDHEN and CDR2 SYDVKM. The trim removed 5 bases at V and 6 bases at J, leaving 13 bases unmatched. This CDR3 has 17 amino acids. Here the CDR3 reads CASSLLRDRGRPNGYTF. CDR3 in DNA: TGTGCCAGCAGTCTGCTTCGGGACAGGGGGCGCCCCAATGGCTACACCTTC.

This sequence joins TRBV11-2 and TRBJ2-3; D possibly corresponds to TRBD2 (7 bases). The CDR3 runs to 16 residues. Trimming removed 6 bases from V and 3 bases from J, with 19 bases in between. Germline-derived CDR1 and CDR2 are SGHAT and FQNNGV. The CDR3 region is CASSPSRGAPTDTQYF. Here the CDR3 DNA reads TGTGCCAGCAGTCCGTCACGGGGGGCCCCGACAGATACGCAGTATTTT.

This clone was found a few times. The chain has TRBV7-3 and TRBJ1-2; D may be TRBD1 (6 bases). This CDR3 has 14 residues. Germline V gives CDR1 SGHTA, CDR2 FQGTGA. Trimming removed 5 bases from V and 0 bases from J, with 10 bases in between. CDR3 loop: CASSPTGSNYGYTF. The CDR3 bases are TGTGCCAGCAGCCCCACAGGGTCTAACTATGGCTACACCTTC.

This clone has a handful of counts. The chain couples TRBV9 to TRBJ2-1; 8 bases match TRBD2. Germline loops: CDR1 SGDLS, CDR2 YYNGEE. The CDR3 has 14 amino acids. V shed 4 bases, J shed 8 bases, and the junction held 8 bases outside the gene matches. CDR3: CASSFSGTVYEQFF. Here the CDR3 DNA reads TGTGCCAGCAGCTTTAGCGGGACGGTCTATGAGCAGTTCTTC.

The chain joins TRBV6-6 to TRBJ2-7, with a tentative D call TRBD1 (6 bases). The length of the CDR3 is 14 residues. The germline V and J ends were trimmed by 4 bases and 2 bases, with 12 bases remaining between them. Germline V gene sequence: CDR1 MNHNY, CDR2 SVGAGI (reference sequence). The CDR3 bases are TGTGCCAGCAGTTCCGGGACACTGGCCTACGAGCAGTACTTC. Amino acids: CASSSGTLAYEQYF.

CDR3 sequence reads: CASSLFLNIYNEQFF. The CDR3 DNA sequence: TGTGCCAGCAGCTTGTTTTTAAACATCTACAATGAGCAGTTCTTC. This chain uses TRBV5-5 with TRBJ2-1; D gene ambiguous. Germline V gene lookup returns CDR1 SGHKS and CDR2 YYEKEE (reference sequence). The V and J ends lost 1 base and 3 bases respectively, with 11 bases between them. CDR3 size: 15 residues. The complete variable domain, with remaining parts taken from reference TRBV5-5 and TRBJ2-1, reads DAGVTQSPTHLIKTRGQQVTLRCSPISGHKSVSWYQQVLGQGPQFIFQYYEKEERGRGNFPDRFSARQFPNYSSELNVNALLLGDSALYLCASSLFLNIYNEQFFGPGTRLTVL.

The chain couples TRBV4-3 to TRBJ1-1; TRBD1 aligns across 9 bases. There are 14 residues in the CDR3. V was pared by 4 bases and J by 4 bases, with 4 bases of the junction left unmatched. CDR1 and CDR2 (germline): LGHNA, YSLEER. This chain's CDR3 is CASSRLTGGTEAFF. DNA for the CDR3: TGCGCCAGCAGCCGCTTGACAGGGGGCACTGAAGCTTTCTTT.

This clone was seen a handful of times. V and J are TRBV28 and TRBJ2-5, with a possible D match to TRBD2 (6 bases). The CDR3 consists of 14 residues. Germline V gene lookup returns CDR1 MDHEN and CDR2 SYDVKM. Trimming shortened V by 6 bases and J by 1 base, and 12 bases separated the two germline ends. For the CDR3, the DNA is TGTGCCAGCAGCCCAGGGAGGACCCAAGAGACCCAGTACTTC. The encoded protein is CASSPGRTQETQYF.

This chain links TRBV25-1 with TRBJ2-2, with TRBD1 matching 10 bases. V trimming: 1 base; J trimming: 9 bases; junction bases outside the gene matches: 11. This CDR3 is built from 17 residues. CDR1 is MGHDK, CDR2 SYGVNS, per germline. CDR3 in amino acids: CASSESASGTGVWELFF. The DNA for the CDR3 is TGTGCCAGCAGTGAATCGGCTTCCGGGACAGGGGTTTGGGAGCTGTTTTTT.

This clone was recorded a few times. CDR3 amino acids: CACSGQVHNEQFF. Here the CDR3 DNA reads TGTGCCTGCTCGGGACAGGTTCACAATGAGCAGTTCTTC. V is TRBV6-6 and J is TRBJ2-1, with 8 bases identical to TRBD1. The germline V gene has CDR1 MNHNY and CDR2 SVGAGI (reference sequence). After removal of 11 bases from V and 5 bases from J, the junction contained 8 bases not matched to a gene. CDR3 size: 13 residues.

Only a few counts were recorded for this clone. This rearrangement joins TRBV9 to TRBJ1-3, with D possibly being TRBD1 (5 bases). The CDR3 is made up of 15 amino acids. CDR1 and CDR2 from the germline V gene are SGDLS and YYNGEE. V was shortened by 4 bases and J by 1 base, with 12 bases between the two germline ends. DNA of the CDR3: TGTGCCAGCAGCCCCCAAGGGGCATCTGGAAACACCATATATTTT. It is translated as CASSPQGASGNTIYF.